The rows below give T cell receptor beta chains drawn from one sample of a study of shared clonotypes between healthy human individuals. Libraries were prepared by immunoSEQ multiplex PCR; TCRdb keeps only in-frame clonotypes and omits some of them. The repertoire holds roughly 500,000 clones, with roughly 95% as singletons. Sequencing used naive CD4+ T cells sorted from blood. Receptors originate from a woman aged 25 to 39 in good health. CDR3s include the opening cysteine and the closing phenylalanine or tryptophan. Fields, in order: V gene, clone size, D gene, J gene, CDR3 protein, CDR3 DNA. D genes are given only for firm matches. Expanded clones are given a class, and other clones once, few, many or no size at all.

V gene: TRBV5-1; clone size: .; D gene: .; J gene: TRBJ1-1; CDR3 protein: CASSLVVGNTEAFF; CDR3 DNA: TGCGCCAGCAGCTTGGTTGTAGGGAACACTGAAGCTTTCTTT
V gene: TRBV19; clone size: once; D gene: .; J gene: TRBJ1-2; CDR3 protein: CATMRQGTYTF; CDR3 DNA: TGTGCCACCATGCGGCAGGGGACCTACACCTTC
V gene: TRBV28; clone size: .; D gene: TRBD1; J gene: TRBJ1-1; CDR3 protein: CASVRDRVNTEAFF; CDR3 DNA: TGTGCCAGCGTCCGGGACAGGGTGAACACTGAAGCTTTCTTT
V gene: TRBV7-2; clone size: .; D gene: .; J gene: TRBJ1-5; CDR3 protein: CASSSPGNQPQHF; CDR3 DNA: TGTGCCAGCAGCTCCCCGGGGAACCAGCCCCAGCATTTT
V gene: TRBV18; clone size: .; D gene: .; J gene: TRBJ1-1; CDR3 protein: CASSPAGWSVTEAFF; CDR3 DNA: TGTGCCAGCTCACCGGCAGGGTGGAGTGTCACTGAAGCTTTCTTT
V gene: TRBV7-9; clone size: .; D gene: .; J gene: TRBJ2-3; CDR3 protein: CASSLATSTDTQYF; CDR3 DNA: TGTGCCAGCAGCTTGGCAACTAGCACAGATACGCAGTATTTT
V gene: TRBV6-1; clone size: .; D gene: TRBD1; J gene: TRBJ1-1; CDR3 protein: CASSEAVQGAFTEAFF; CDR3 DNA: TGTGCCAGCAGTGAAGCGGTCCAGGGGGCGTTCACTGAAGCTTTCTTT
V gene: TRBV7-8; clone size: .; D gene: .; J gene: TRBJ1-4; CDR3 protein: CASRARGGNEKLFF; CDR3 DNA: TGTGCCAGCAGAGCAAGGGGGGGGAATGAAAAACTGTTTTTT
V gene: TRBV7-9; clone size: .; D gene: .; J gene: TRBJ2-7; CDR3 protein: CASSRARGGDYYEQYF; CDR3 DNA: TGTGCCAGCAGCAGGGCTAGGGGTGGAGACTACTACGAGCAGTACTTC
V gene: TRBV10-1; clone size: once; D gene: .; J gene: TRBJ2-1; CDR3 protein: CASSKGEMNYNEQFF; CDR3 DNA: TGCGCCAGCAGCAAAGGAGAAATGAACTACAATGAGCAGTTCTTC
V gene: TRBV27; clone size: .; D gene: .; J gene: TRBJ1-4; CDR3 protein: CASSLNWGGNEKLFF; CDR3 DNA: TGTGCCAGCAGTTTAAACTGGGGGGGTAATGAAAAACTGTTTTTT
V gene: TRBV7-2; clone size: once; D gene: .; J gene: TRBJ2-3; CDR3 protein: CASSPGNTQYF; CDR3 DNA: TGTGCCAGCAGCCCCGGCAATACGCAGTATTTT
V gene: TRBV6-6; clone size: .; D gene: .; J gene: TRBJ1-6; CDR3 protein: CASRYRDELHF; CDR3 DNA: TGTGCCAGCAGGTACCGGGACGAGCTCCACTTT
V gene: TRBV28; clone size: .; D gene: TRBD1; J gene: TRBJ1-2; CDR3 protein: CASGGQGALGYTF; CDR3 DNA: TGTGCCAGCGGCGGACAGGGCGCTCTCGGCTACACCTTC
V gene: TRBV30; clone size: .; D gene: TRBD2; J gene: TRBJ2-7; CDR3 protein: CASYSAGGAREQYF; CDR3 DNA: TGTGCCTCATATTCAGCGGGAGGCGCGCGCGAGCAGTACTTC
V gene: TRBV7-9; clone size: .; D gene: TRBD2; J gene: TRBJ2-5; CDR3 protein: CASSLVLAGGETQYF; CDR3 DNA: TGTGCCAGCAGCTTAGTACTAGCGGGAGGAGAGACCCAGTACTTC